The 15 T cell receptor beta chains below all came from one sample that was sequenced in a study of blood T cell repertoires in COVID-19. The assay was immunoSEQ multiplex PCR, and TCRdb's table has in-frame clones only and misses some. The repertoire holds hundreds of thousands of clones, with under 90% as singletons. Sequencing was performed on peripheral blood. The receptors originated from a human donor in a cohort sampled during active COVID-19.

This chain connects TRBV27 to TRBJ1-2; 10 nucleotides line up with TRBD1. The CDR3 is made up of 15 amino acids. CDR1 and CDR2 from the germline V gene are MNHEY and SMNVEV (reference sequence). V gave up 5 bases and J gave up 4 bases; unmatched junction bases: 7. The CDR3 nucleotides read TGTGCCAGCAGTCCACGACAGGGGGCCATCTATGGCTACACCTTC. Its translation is CASSPRQGAIYGYTF.

The V and J genes are TRBV18 and TRBJ2-3, with 9 bases that match TRBD2. This CDR3 has 16 residues. The V gene end was trimmed by 1 base and the J gene end by 7 bases; junction bases not matched to a gene: 9. The germline V gene encodes CDR1 KGHSH and CDR2 LQKENI. CDR3: CASSPLTAGGPHTQYF. In nucleotides, the CDR3 is TGTGCCAGCTCACCACTGACAGCGGGGGGCCCCCATACGCAGTATTTT.

J is TRBJ1-1 and V is TRBV18; TRBD1 agrees at 9 bases. The V segment lost 3 bases and the J segment 5 bases; nucleotides outside the gene matches: 10. CDR1 KGHSH and CDR2 LQKENI come from the germline V gene. This CDR3 is 16 amino acids long. The CDR3 protein is CASSPLLTGGGTEAFF. The CDR3 DNA reads as TGTGCCAGCTCACCGCTATTGACAGGGGGAGGGACTGAAGCTTTCTTT.

The J gene is TRBJ1-2, the V gene TRBV21-1; TRBD1, as called in the table, went unchecked against the DNA. TRBV21-1 is noted as a pseudogene. The CDR3 extends over 15 amino acids. CDR3 bases: TGTGCCAGCAGCAAAAGGTGGGGCGCAGACTATGGCTACACCTTC. Its protein is CASSKRWGADYGYTF.

The chain uses TRBV9 and TRBJ2-1, with 13 bases fitting TRBD2. Germline loops: CDR1 SGDLS, CDR2 YYNGEE. The V segment lost 4 bases and the J segment 9 bases; nucleotides outside the gene matches: 13. This CDR3 has 17 amino acids. Written as DNA, the CDR3 is TGTGCCAGCAGCCCCCGGACTAGCGGGAGTGTTAGGAGTGAGCAGTTCTTC. Translated, it gives CASSPRTSGSVRSEQFF.

Turning to this clone: This CDR3 is also generated by other DNA sequences in the sample. The rearrangement links TRBV6-5 to TRBJ2-7, with 11 bases fitting TRBD1. The germline V gene encodes CDR1 MNHEY and CDR2 SVGAGI. The length of the CDR3 is 13 residues. Unmatched junction bases numbered 4, after V lost 8 bases and J lost 4 bases. Here the CDR3 DNA reads TGTGCCAGCCGGGGACAGGGGGTATACGAGCAGTACTTC. Translated, it gives CASRGQGVYEQYF.

The genes are TRBV3-1 (or the pseudogene TRBV3-2) and TRBJ2-3; TRBD2 matches at 14 bases. J gave up 8 bases and V 7 bases, and 11 bases lay outside the gene matches. This CDR3 contains 16 residues. CDR1 and CDR2 from the germline V gene are LGHDT and YNNKEL (reference sequence). CDR3 nucleotide sequence: TGTGCCAGCACCAGTCCGCGGACTAGCGGGAGGCGTACGCAGTATTTT. Translated: CASTSPRTSGRRTQYF.

This clone was found a few times. The chain recombines TRBV2 with TRBJ2-4; 11 bases match TRBD1. This CDR3 region has 18 residues. From germline, CDR1 is SNHLY and CDR2 FYNNEI. V was pared by 2 bases and J by 8 bases, with 14 bases of the junction left unmatched. CDR3 region: CASSEWGRTGGAADIQYF. The CDR3 DNA reads as TGTGCCAGCAGTGAATGGGGCCGGACAGGGGGCGCGGCGGACATTCAGTACTTC.

The rearrangement uses TRBV28 and TRBJ1-2; 7 bases match TRBD1. CDR3 size: 16 residues. The trim removed 4 bases at V and 5 bases at J, leaving 13 bases unmatched. Germline V gene data show CDR1 as MDHEN and CDR2 as SYDVKM. CDR3 protein: CASSSTGPKHLYGYTF. CDR3 bases: TGTGCCAGCAGTTCGACAGGGCCTAAGCATCTGTATGGCTACACCTTC.

This clone has ten or more counts. The chain recombines TRBV12-3 or TRBV12-4 with TRBJ1-1, with D unclear. V was clipped by 6 bases and J by 1 base, with 9 bases between them. The CDR3 loop spans 13 amino acids. The CDR3, as DNA: TGTGCCAGCAGCCAAACACCGAACACTGAAGCTTTCTTT. This gives the protein CASSQTPNTEAFF.

The sample holds a few counts of this clone. As DNA, the CDR3 is TGTGCCAGCAGCCAAGGCCTGGGACAGGGGGACTATGGCTACACCTTC. It yields the protein CASSQGLGQGDYGYTF. The chain carries TRBV3-1 (or the pseudogene TRBV3-2) and TRBJ1-2; the match to TRBD1 covers 11 bases. The J segment lost 3 bases and the V segment lost 1 base, leaving 4 bases of the junction unmatched. Germline V gives CDR1 LGHDT, CDR2 YNNKEL (reference sequence). There are 16 residues in the CDR3.

J is TRBJ1-3 and V is TRBV28; maybe TRBD1 (5 bases). The germline CDR1 and CDR2 sequences are MDHEN and SYDVKM. V lost 3 bases and J 4 bases, leaving 16 bases between the germline ends. The CDR3 contains 16 residues. CDR3 amino acids: CASSLGSANRGNTIYF. The DNA of the CDR3 is TGTGCCAGCAGTTTGGGCAGCGCCAACAGGGGAAACACCATATATTTT.

V and J are TRBV19 and TRBJ2-5; 8 bases line up with TRBD1. Germline V gives CDR1 LNHDA, CDR2 SQIVND (reference sequence). The CDR3 length is 15 residues. J lost 5 bases, V lost 1 base, and 6 bases had no gene match. The DNA of the CDR3 is TGTGCCAGTAGTATAGGAACAGGGGGATTGGAGACCCAGTACTTC. Residues: CASSIGTGGLETQYF.

CDR3 DNA: TGTGCCAGCAGCCAAGTGGTGGATAGCGGGATAATTCGGGAGCAGTACTTC. This codes for CASSQVVDSGIIREQYF. The gene calls are TRBV7-8 and TRBJ2-7; 8 bases line up with TRBD2. Per germline, CDR1 SGHVS and CDR2 FQNEAQ. V lost 5 bases to trimming and J lost 7 bases; unmatched junction nucleotides: 19. The CDR3 covers 17 residues.

The genes are TRBV27 and TRBJ2-1; TRBD1 matches at 10 bases. Per germline, CDR1 MNHEY and CDR2 SMNVEV (reference sequence). This CDR3 region has 15 residues. After removal of 3 bases from V and 7 bases from J, the junction contained 6 bases not matched to a gene. CDR3 in amino acids: CASSLPGQGLNEQFF. Written as DNA, the CDR3 is TGTGCCAGCAGTTTGCCGGGACAGGGGTTGAATGAGCAGTTCTTC.